This paragraph covers one T cell receptor (beta chain) sequence. Germline CDR1 reads LNHDA; CDR2 reads SQIVND (reference sequence). Trimming left V 1 base short and J 1 base short, with 10 bases between. CDR3 length equals 15 residues. The donors formed part of the approximately 120-subject validation cohort, distinct from the roughly 600-subject first cohort. The protocol was immunoSEQ multiplex PCR, while the TCRdb copy is restricted to in-frame clones and leaves out a portion. The sample holds about 140,000 clones, about nine tenths seen once. The entry originates in a study of cytomegalovirus exposure and HLA in healthy donors.

The material sequenced was PBMCs. This clonotype was sampled from a man between 18 and 29 years old in good health and CMV-seronegative. This chain joins TRBV19 and TRBJ1-1; perhaps TRBD1 as D (5 bases). Here the CDR3 reads CASSIALGQNTEAFF. The DNA of the CDR3 is TGTGCCAGTAGTATAGCCCTTGGACAGAACACTGAAGCTTTCTTT. The full variable domain, completed using reference TRBV19 and TRBJ1-1, is DGGITQSPKYLFRKEGQNVTLSCEQNLNHDAMYWYRQDPGQGLRLIYYSQIVNDFQKGDIAEGYSVSREKKESFPLTVTSAQKNPTAFYLCASSIALGQNTEAFFGQGTRLTVV.